Following are 11 T cell receptor beta chains from one sample sequenced in a study of blood T cell repertoires in COVID-19. Measured with immunoSEQ multiplex PCR; TCRdb has only the in-frame clones, and not every one. The data contain 250,000 to 350,000 clones, approximately 88% of them singletons. Specimen: peripheral blood. Every receptor here comes from a woman in her forties who had recovered from COVID-19.

The chain links TRBV14 to TRBJ2-7; TRBD2 aligns across 7 bases. V was clipped by 2 bases and J by 2 bases; unmatched bases: 9. The CDR3 loop spans 16 amino acids. The germline gives CDR1 SGHDN, CDR2 FVKESK. The CDR3 DNA is TGTGCCAGCAGCCAATCTAAGACTAGCCAGCCCTACGAGCAGTACTTC. It yields the protein CASSQSKTSQPYEQYF.

The chain employs TRBV18 and TRBJ1-1; 9 bases agree with TRBD1. The CDR3 loop spans 14 amino acids. Germline lookup yields CDR1 KGHSH and CDR2 LQKENI. V dropped 6 bases and J dropped 4; count of bases not matched to a gene: 6. DNA of the CDR3: TGTGCCAGCTCTCTCACAGGGGGCGGCACTGAAGCTTTCTTT. Residues: CASSLTGGGTEAFF.

With respect to this clone: Additional DNA sequences in this sample encode the identical CDR3. The chain uses TRBV20-1 and TRBJ2-3; D not certain. The V and J ends lost 6 bases and 4 bases respectively, with 8 bases between them. CDR1 and CDR2 from the germline V gene are DFQATT and SNEGSKA (reference sequence). This CDR3 contains 11 residues. CDR3 in DNA: TGCAGTGCCCCGTCAGCAGATACGCAGTATTTT. Amino acid sequence: CSAPSADTQYF.

The chain employs TRBV11-2 and TRBJ2-7, with D maybe TRBD2 (6 bases). In germline, CDR1 is SGHAT, CDR2 FQNNGV. The V end was cut by 2 bases, the J end by 4 bases, with 12 bases between. CDR3 length: 14 amino acids. CDR3 nucleotide sequence: TGTGCCAGCAGCTTAAGGGGTGGGGGGTACGAGCAGTACTTC. Its protein product is CASSLRGGGYEQYF.

CDR3 sequence reads: CASSRMIGLAGEIDSDEQFF. CDR3 bases: TGTGCCAGCAGTCGCATGATCGGACTAGCGGGAGAGATCGATTCGGATGAGCAGTTCTTC. The J gene is TRBJ2-1, the V gene TRBV2; TRBD2 agrees at 13 bases. After removal of 5 bases from V and 8 bases from J, the junction contained 21 bases not matched to a gene. The CDR3 runs 20 residues. CDR1 is SNHLY and CDR2 is FYNNEI in the germline V gene.

This clone was detected a few times. The V call is TRBV30, the J call TRBJ2-2; D perhaps matches TRBD2 (6 bases). Germline V CDR1 and CDR2: GTSNPN, SVGIG (reference sequence). This CDR3 is 15 amino acids long. The germline V and J ends were trimmed by 4 bases and 3 bases, with 15 bases remaining between them. CDR3: CAWTLGGSDTGELFF. CDR3 nucleotide sequence: TGTGCCTGGACCCTTGGGGGGAGCGACACCGGGGAGCTGTTTTTT.

The V gene is TRBV11-3, the J gene TRBJ2-3; no clear D. The germline V and J ends were trimmed by 4 bases and 1 base, with 6 bases remaining between them. The CDR3 length is 13 residues. Germline assignment: CDR1 SGHNT and CDR2 YENEEA. CDR3: CASSSSGTDTQYF. Written as DNA, the CDR3 is TGTGCCAGCAGCTCCAGCGGCACAGATACGCAGTATTTT.

CDR3 bases: TGCGCCAGCAGCCATCACGGGGGAGCAGACACTGAAGCTTTCTTT. It translates to CASSHHGGADTEAFF. The chain employs TRBV5-1 and TRBJ1-1, with D possibly TRBD1 on 5 matching bases. Trimming took 4 bases from V and 3 from J, leaving 16 bases between them. This CDR3 has 15 amino acids. The germline gives CDR1 SGHRS, CDR2 YFSETQ.

This sequence joins TRBV7-2 and TRBJ2-7; a possible D gene is TRBD2 (6 bases). V shed 4 bases and J shed 7 bases, with 14 bases lying between them. Germline lookup yields CDR1 SGHTA and CDR2 FQGNSA. The CDR3 is 13 amino acids. The CDR3 sequence is CASSSTGTWEQYF. The CDR3 nucleotides are TGTGCCAGCAGCTCCACCGGGACTTGGGAGCAGTACTTC. The full variable domain, with the rest looked up from reference TRBV7-2 and TRBJ2-7, is GAGVSQSPSNKVTEKGKDVELRCDPISGHTALYWYRQSLGQGLEFLIYFQGNSAPDKSGLPSDRFSAERTGGSVSTLTIQRTQQEDSAVYLCASSSTGTWEQYFGPGTRLTVT.

This chain's CDR3 is CASSLIAGTGNTGELFF. As DNA, the CDR3 is TGTGCCAGCAGCTTAATAGCCGGGACAGGGAACACCGGGGAGCTGTTTTTT. The rearrangement joins TRBV7-3 to TRBJ2-2, with TRBD1 matching over 8 bases. The CDR3 has 17 amino acids. Germline CDR1 reads SGHTA; CDR2 reads FQGTGA. With V trimmed by 1 base and J by 1 base, 5 bases remained unmatched.

This rearrangement joins TRBV29-1 to TRBJ2-3; possibly TRBD2 for D (5 bases). Trimming stripped 3 bases from V and 2 bases from J, with 9 bases between. Germline CDR1 is SQVTM and CDR2 is ANQGSEA. The CDR3 spans 13 residues. The CDR3 here is CSVDSGNTDTQYF. CDR3 coding DNA: TGCAGCGTTGACTCGGGGAACACAGATACGCAGTATTTT.